Following are 24 T cell receptor beta chains from one sample sequenced in a study of blood T cell repertoires in COVID-19 (dated by TCRdb to 2019 to 2021). The library came from the immunoSEQ multiplex PCR assay. As stored in TCRdb, this immuneACCESS dataset retains in-frame rearrangements with V and J assigned. A fraction of the clones does not appear; measured against another copy, unresolved V genes explain less than half of the discrepancy, and the remainder lacks a known reason. This sample is represented by 200,000 to 250,000 clones; 82% of them were singletons. Under 3.5% of the sample lies in the top ten. Material: PBMCs or T cells enriched from blood (not recorded which). The origin of the receptors is a woman aged 55-69 years who had recovered from COVID-19.

The genes are TRBV5-1 and TRBJ2-3; the match to TRBD1 covers 11 bases. Germline V gene lookup returns CDR1 SGHRS and CDR2 YFSETQ. Trimming at V came to 4 bases and at J to 2 bases, leaving 6 bases not matched to a gene. CDR3 size: 16 residues. The CDR3 DNA sequence: TGCGCCAGCAGCACCGGACAGGGGGCGTACACAGATACGCAGTATTTT. Encoded protein: CASSTGQGAYTDTQYF. The full variable domain, completed using reference TRBV5-1 and TRBJ2-3, is KAGVTQTPRYLIKTRGQQVTLSCSPISGHRSVSWYQQTPGQGLQFLFEYFSETQRNKGNFPGRFSGRQFSNSRSEMNVSTLELGDSALYLCASSTGQGAYTDTQYFGPGTRLTVL.

This rearrangement joins TRBV11-3 to TRBJ2-3; D gene uncertain. Germline-derived CDR1 and CDR2 are SGHNT and YENEEA. The CDR3 contains 13 residues. Trimming left V 4 bases short and J 4 bases short, with 9 bases between. The CDR3 DNA reads TGTGCCAGCAGCTCAGTTCAGGCAGATACGCAGTATTTT. This encodes CASSSVQADTQYF.

This clone came up a few times. V and J are TRBV5-1 and TRBJ1-4, with D unclear. CDR3 length: 14 amino acids. V lost 5 bases to trimming and J lost 3 bases, with 11 bases between them. Per the germline V gene, CDR1 is SGHRS and CDR2 is YFSETQ. In nucleotides, the CDR3 is TGCGCCAGCAGAGTGGCCGGGTCTAATGAAAAACTGTTTTTT. Encoded protein: CASRVAGSNEKLFF.

The chain joins TRBV29-1 to TRBJ2-1; 14 bases are shared with TRBD2. The CDR3 is 14 amino acids. CDR1 is SQVTM, CDR2 ANQGSEA, per germline. With V trimmed by 7 bases and J by 6 bases, 5 bases remained unmatched. Here the CDR3 DNA reads TGCAGCGCCTCGACTAGCGGGAGGGCCAATGAGCAGTTCTTC. Residues: CSASTSGRANEQFF.

This clone was recorded a few times. The rearrangement uses TRBV5-5 and TRBJ1-5; TRBD1 aligns across 8 bases. CDR1 is SGHKS and CDR2 is YYEKEE in the germline V gene (reference sequence). V dropped 4 bases and J dropped 5; count of bases not matched to a gene: 2. The CDR3 loop spans 13 amino acids. The CDR3 DNA follows: TGTGCCAGCAGCCTACAGGGGGATCAGCCCCAGCATTTT. Translated: CASSLQGDQPQHF.

This chain uses TRBV11-3 with TRBJ1-1, with TRBD1 as a possible D gene (5 bases). The CDR3 is 16 amino acids. Trimming took 4 bases from V and 5 from J, leaving 20 bases between them. Germline CDR1 and CDR2: SGHNT and YENEEA. The CDR3 DNA sequence: TGTGCCAGCAGCTCCACCGGGTTCCGGGGGAAGACTGAAGCTTTCTTT. Translation: CASSSTGFRGKTEAFF.

This chain links TRBV6-5 with TRBJ1-1; TRBD1 agrees at 10 bases. Germline V CDR1 and CDR2: MNHEY, SVGAGI. This CDR3 spans 14 amino acids. After removal of 0 bases from V and 6 bases from J, the junction contained 1 base not matched to a gene. The CDR3 DNA reads TGTGCCAGCAGTTACTCCGGACAGGGGGCTGAAGCTTTCTTT. Encoded protein: CASSYSGQGAEAFF.

In its sample, this clone was seen once. The rearrangement uses TRBV15 and TRBJ1-1; TRBD1 agrees at 8 bases. Germline assignment: CDR1 LNHNV and CDR2 YYDKDF (reference sequence). The J segment lost 4 bases and the V segment lost 0 bases, leaving 4 bases of the junction unmatched. CDR3 length equals 15 residues. The CDR3 here is CATSRDLDRVTEAFF. The CDR3 coding sequence is TGTGCCACCAGCAGAGATCTGGACAGGGTCACTGAAGCTTTCTTT. Looking up the rest from reference TRBV15 and TRBJ1-1 gives the full variable domain: DAMVIQNPRYQVTQFGKPVTLSCSQTLNHNVMYWYQQKSSQAPKLLFHYYDKDFNNEADTPDNFQSRRPNTSFCFLDIRSPGLGDTAMYLCATSRDLDRVTEAFFGQGTRLTVV.

The chain has TRBV12-5 and TRBJ1-5, with 9 bases lining up with TRBD1. Germline CDR1 LGHNT, CDR2 FRNRAP. The CDR3 is 16 amino acids. The junction had 12 bases not matched to a gene; V was cut back by 1 base and J by 11 bases. The DNA for the CDR3 is TGTGCTAGTGGTTTGGGGGGACAGGGTTTTTTTTCGGCCCAGCATTTT. Translation: CASGLGGQGFFSAQHF.

As DNA, the CDR3 is TGTGCCAGCAGCCAAAGCGGGGGGGGCACCGGGGAGCTGTTTTTT. Encoded protein: CASSQSGGGTGELFF. This chain connects TRBV3-1 (or the pseudogene TRBV3-2) to TRBJ2-2; 10 bases are shared with TRBD2. V shed 2 bases, J shed 4 bases, and the junction held 1 base outside the gene matches. The CDR3 runs to 15 residues. Per germline, CDR1 LGHDT and CDR2 YNNKEL (reference sequence).

The chain recombines TRBV7-7 with TRBJ2-7, with D maybe TRBD2 (6 bases). Germline V gene data show CDR1 as SSHAT and CDR2 as FNYEAQ (reference sequence). The CDR3 extends over 16 amino acids. The germline V and J ends were trimmed by 5 bases and 6 bases, with 23 bases remaining between them. In nucleotides, the CDR3 is TGTGCCAGCAGCCATTTGACTAGGGGCAGAGAGGGCGAGCAGTACTTC. Translation: CASSHLTRGREGEQYF.

This chain connects TRBV7-9 to TRBJ2-7; a weak D match, TRBD2 (6 bases). Deletions cut 5 bases from V and 7 bases from J, with 12 bases between. CDR1 and CDR2 (germline): SEHNR, FQNEAQ (reference sequence). The CDR3 runs to 12 residues. Here the CDR3 reads CASSLTREEQYF. CDR3 bases: TGTGCCAGCAGCCTTACCCGGGAGGAGCAGTACTTC. Supplemented by reference TRBV7-9 and TRBJ2-7, the full variable domain reads DTGVSQNPRHKITKRGQNVTFRCDPISEHNRLYWYRQTLGQGPEFLTYFQNEAQLEKSRLLSDRFSAERPKGSFSTLEIQRTEQGDSAMYLCASSLTREEQYFGPGTRLTVT.

This clone was recorded at least ten times. The chain recombines TRBV19 with TRBJ1-5, with a tentative D call TRBD1 (6 bases). Trimming took 2 bases from V and 7 from J, leaving 15 bases between them. The CDR3 is 15 residues long. CDR1 LNHDA and CDR2 SQIVND come from the germline V gene (reference sequence). CDR3: CASSIFRGQQQPQHF. Here the CDR3 DNA reads TGTGCCAGTAGTATATTCAGGGGACAACAACAGCCCCAGCATTTT.

This clone appeared a single time. J is TRBJ2-4 and V is TRBV27; D may be TRBD2 (5 bases). Looked up from germline, CDR1 is MNHEY and CDR2 is SMNVEV (reference sequence). V was shortened by 3 bases and J by 0 bases, with 6 bases between the two germline ends. This CDR3 contains 14 residues. This CDR3 is CASSFEGAKNIQYF. The CDR3 nucleotides read TGTGCCAGCAGTTTTGAGGGAGCCAAAAACATTCAGTACTTC.

The chain joins TRBV19 to TRBJ1-2; 8 bases agree with TRBD1. With 3 bases clipped from V and 7 bases from J, the junction kept 4 bases outside the gene matches. Germline V gene sequence: CDR1 LNHDA, CDR2 SQIVND (reference sequence). The CDR3 runs 13 residues. The CDR3, as DNA: TGTGCCAGTAGTATCCCAGGGACAGGTGGCTACACCTTC. Translated: CASSIPGTGGYTF.

V gene TRBV7-2 combines with J gene TRBJ2-6; TRBD2 agrees at 7 bases. J gave up 2 bases and V 2 bases, and 6 bases lay outside the gene matches. The germline V gene encodes CDR1 SGHTA and CDR2 FQGNSA. This CDR3 region has 17 residues. The DNA of the CDR3 is TGTGCCAGCAGCTTAAACCCTCGGGGGGCTGGGGCCAACGTCCTGACTTTC. As protein: CASSLNPRGAGANVLTF. The full variable domain, its missing parts supplied by reference TRBV7-2 and TRBJ2-6, is GAGVSQSPSNKVTEKGKDVELRCDPISGHTALYWYRQSLGQGLEFLIYFQGNSAPDKSGLPSDRFSAERTGGSVSTLTIQRTQQEDSAVYLCASSLNPRGAGANVLTFGAGSRLTVL.

V gene TRBV5-4 combines with J gene TRBJ1-6, with TRBD1 matching 8 bases. This CDR3 is 15 amino acids long. CDR1 and CDR2 (germline): SGHNT, YYREEE (reference sequence). J gave up 6 bases and V 4 bases, and 6 bases lay outside the gene matches. The CDR3 loop reads CASSAGQGLNSPLHF. DNA for the CDR3: TGTGCCAGCAGCGCAGGACAGGGTCTTAATTCACCCCTCCACTTT. Full variable domain (missing parts from reference TRBV5-4 and TRBJ1-6): ETGVTQSPTHLIKTRGQQVTLRCSSQSGHNTVSWYQQALGQGPQFIFQYYREEENGRGNFPPRFSGLQFPNYSSELNVNALELDDSALYLCASSAGQGLNSPLHFGNGTRLTVT.

This chain joins TRBV20-1 and TRBJ1-1; TRBD1 agrees at 12 bases. The CDR3 has 16 residues. In germline, CDR1 is DFQATT, CDR2 SNEGSKA (reference sequence). J was trimmed by 2 bases and V by 3 bases; bases with no gene match: 7. CDR3 amino acids: CSASPRDRGLNTEAFF. For the CDR3, the DNA is TGCAGTGCTAGTCCTCGGGACAGGGGGCTCAACACTGAAGCTTTCTTT.

V is TRBV18 and J is TRBJ1-4; 8 positions agree with TRBD1. V was pared by 6 bases and J by 2 bases, with 2 bases of the junction left unmatched. This CDR3 comprises 14 residues. Per germline, CDR1 KGHSH and CDR2 LQKENI. CDR3 in amino acids: CASSSGGTNEKLFF. CDR3 DNA: TGTGCCAGCTCGTCAGGGGGCACTAATGAAAAACTGTTTTTT.

The DNA for the CDR3 is TGTGCCAGCAGTTCTACAGGGGTCTATGACGAAAAACTGTTTTTT. Its protein is CASSSTGVYDEKLFF. The chain is built from TRBV27 and TRBJ1-4; 7 bases map to TRBD1. The germline gives CDR1 MNHEY, CDR2 SMNVEV (reference sequence). V lost 4 bases, J lost 8 bases, and 10 bases stayed unmatched. This CDR3 is built from 15 residues.

The chain recombines TRBV7-2 with TRBJ1-2; 7 bases match TRBD1. The V and J ends lost 7 bases and 4 bases, in that order; junction bases with no gene match: 12. This CDR3 is 15 amino acids long. The germline V gene has CDR1 SGHTA and CDR2 FQGNSA. The CDR3 loop is CASIQTGTAGYGYTF. CDR3 DNA sequence: TGTGCCAGCATCCAGACCGGGACAGCAGGCTATGGCTACACCTTC.

The chain combines TRBV6-1 with TRBJ2-2; the match to TRBD2 covers 11 bases. There are 16 residues in the CDR3. V was pared by 2 bases and J by 2 bases, with 1 base of the junction left unmatched. Per the germline V gene, CDR1 is MNHNS and CDR2 is SASEGT. CDR3 amino acids: CASSELAGGNTGELFF. In DNA, the CDR3 is TGTGCCAGCAGTGAACTAGCGGGGGGAAACACCGGGGAGCTGTTTTTT.

CDR3 DNA: TGCGCCAGCAGCCCACAAACAGGTATGGGCGAGCAGTTCTTC. This gives the protein CASSPQTGMGEQFF. V is TRBV4-3 and J is TRBJ2-1; a possible D gene is TRBD1 (5 bases). The CDR3 spans 14 residues. Germline-derived CDR1 and CDR2 are LGHNA and YSLEER. Trimming shortened V by 4 bases and J by 10 bases, and 17 bases separated the two germline ends.

The genes are TRBV5-4 and TRBJ2-1, with TRBD2 as a possible D gene (6 bases). V was shortened by 0 bases and J by 3 bases, with 10 bases between the two germline ends. Germline CDR1 reads SGHNT; CDR2 reads YYREEE (reference sequence). The CDR3 sequence is 15 residues long. CDR3 DNA sequence: TGTGCCAGCAGCTTGGTGGGGGGAGGCTACAATGAGCAGTTCTTC. Translation: CASSLVGGGYNEQFF. The full variable domain, completed using reference TRBV5-4 and TRBJ2-1, is ETGVTQSPTHLIKTRGQQVTLRCSSQSGHNTVSWYQQALGQGPQFIFQYYREEENGRGNFPPRFSGLQFPNYSSELNVNALELDDSALYLCASSLVGGGYNEQFFGPGTRLTVL.